This TCR beta chain was identified during a study of T cell repertoires in cytomegalovirus infection. The sample holds many counts of this clonotype. Its antigen is currently unknown. There are 14 residues in the CDR3. Germline lookup yields CDR1 ENHRY and CDR2 SYGVKD. Trimming pared 2 bases from V and 3 bases from J, leaving 10 bases between. TCRdb reprocessed the reads with MiXCR, giving one entry per CDR3 protein. The sample records approximately 990,000 distinct CDR3 sequences, under 40% being singletons. V and J are TRBV10-3 and TRBJ1-1, with D maybe TRBD1 (5 bases). This material consisted of cultured CD8+ T cells from PBMCs, taken from culture after CMV antigen stimulation. This TCR derives from a human donor in good health (CMV status not recorded). Some clones in this sample may be carry-over from other donors' samples. CDR3 protein: CAISEEGGDTEAFF. The CDR3 coding sequence is TGTGCCATCAGTGAGGAAGGAGGGGACACTGAAGCTTTCTTT.